This TCR beta chain was identified during a study of blood T cell repertoires in COVID-19. The overall study: The United States, Italy and Spain were the sources of the acute and convalescent COVID-19 samples. Sources were T cells, B-cell-depleted T cells, or PBMCs; the material itself was cDNA or gDNA.

The table came from immunoSEQ multiplex PCR; TCRdb's copy has only in-frame clones and leaves some out. Here the sample spans around 480,000 clones, 88% being singletons. There are 13 residues in the CDR3. The germline gives CDR1 LNHDA, CDR2 SQIVND (reference sequence). The ends lost 7 bases at V and 5 bases at J; junction bases unmatched: 6. This clone was seen a handful of times. The chain employs TRBV19 and TRBJ1-2; 8 nucleotides align to TRBD1. The clonotype originates from a woman in her forties or fifties with COVID-19, enrolled during active disease. Sequencing used peripheral blood. DNA for the CDR3: TGTGCCAGTACCCCGGACAGGGCTTATGGCTACACCTTC. Translation: CASTPDRAYGYTF.